This entry lists 27 T cell receptor beta chains sequenced from one sample in a study of T cells after yellow fever vaccination. One entry per CDR3 protein, called by TCRdb with MiXCR from the 5' RACE reads. The sample carries 300,000 to 400,000 distinct CDR3 sequences, 8.5% to 10% recorded once. The material sequenced was PBMCs, taken on the day of the first yellow fever vaccination. These receptors originate from a man younger than 35 who received the YFV17D yellow fever vaccine.

This clonotype was seen only a few times. CDR3 nucleotides: TGTGCCAGCAGCCCAGGTGGGGGGTTCACTGAAGCTTTCTTT. Its protein product is CASSPGGGFTEAFF. The rearrangement joins TRBV6-1 to TRBJ1-1; a weak D match, TRBD1 (5 bases). The V end was cut by 6 bases, the J end by 4 bases, with 15 bases between. Germline CDR1 MNHNS, CDR2 SASEGT. The CDR3 consists of 14 residues.

In its sample, this clonotype was seen a few times. The chain couples TRBV10-3 to TRBJ2-3, with TRBD2 matching over 9 bases. CDR1 is ENHRY, CDR2 SYGVKD, per germline. Germline trimming cut 3 bases from V and 8 bases from J; bases unmatched to any gene: 9. This CDR3 has 15 residues. CDR3 region: CAISESLLAGITQYF. CDR3 sequence (DNA): TGTGCCATCAGTGAAAGCCTTCTAGCGGGAATTACGCAGTATTTT.

This clonotype was observed a handful of times. This chain uses TRBV7-2 with TRBJ2-2, with D maybe TRBD1 (5 bases). The V and J ends lost 1 base and 2 bases respectively, with 11 bases between them. Germline V gene data show CDR1 as SGHTA and CDR2 as FQGNSA. The CDR3 has 16 amino acids. CDR3 region: CASSLVGAVNTGELFF. In DNA, the CDR3 is TGTGCCAGCAGCTTAGTAGGGGCGGTTAACACCGGGGAGCTGTTTTTT.

In regard to this clonotype: The junction differs from germline at one of its ends, possibly a read error. V gene TRBV3-1 combines with J gene TRBJ1-1; TRBD1 matches 9 bases. Germline V gives CDR1 LGHDT, CDR2 YNNKEL (reference sequence). There are 15 residues in the CDR3. The CDR3 sequence: CACSWRGQGITEAFF. CDR3 sequence (DNA): TGTGCCTGCAGCTGGCGCGGACAGGGGATTACTGAAGCTTTCTTT. Full variable domain (rest looked up from reference TRBV3-1 and TRBJ1-1): DTAVSQTPKYLVTQMGNDKSIKCEQNLGHDTMYWYKQDSKKFLKIMFSYNNKELIINETVPNRFSPKSPDKAHLNLHINSLELGDSAVYFCACSWRGQGITEAFFGQGTRLTVV.

The chain joins TRBV20-1 to TRBJ2-1; D unclear. V was shortened by 2 bases and J by 6 bases, with 11 bases between the two germline ends. The germline V gene has CDR1 DFQATT and CDR2 SNEGSKA (reference sequence). This CDR3 has 13 amino acids. CDR3 region: CSARRAPANEQFF. Written as DNA, the CDR3 is TGCAGTGCTAGACGCGCCCCGGCCAATGAGCAGTTCTTC.

J is TRBJ2-3 and V is TRBV9; 9 bases fit TRBD2. CDR3 length: 17 amino acids. Germline CDR1 is SGDLS and CDR2 is YYNGEE. V trimming: 0 bases; J trimming: 1 base; junction bases outside the gene matches: 6. CDR3 DNA sequence: TGTGCCAGCAGCGTAGGTCTAGCTAGCGGGGGCACAGATACGCAGTATTTT. It translates to CASSVGLASGGTDTQYF.

This clonotype was counted ten times or more. V gene TRBV5-4 combines with J gene TRBJ2-7, with TRBD2 identical over 12 bases. This CDR3 comprises 17 residues. CDR1 and CDR2 from the germline V gene are SGHNT and YYREEE (reference sequence). With V trimmed by 3 bases and J by 3 bases, 10 bases remained unmatched. The CDR3 region is CASSSGGLAGTFYEQYV. Written as DNA, the CDR3 is TGTGCCAGCAGCTCGGGCGGACTAGCGGGGACCTTCTACGAGCAGTACGTC.

The chain joins TRBV12-3 or TRBV12-4 to TRBJ2-3; 9 bases align to TRBD2. Trimming removed 3 bases from V and 6 bases from J; junction bases left unmatched: 7. CDR3 length: 15 amino acids. This CDR3 is CASSLVGLATDTQYF. The CDR3 DNA follows: TGTGCCAGCAGTTTGGTGGGACTAGCAACCGATACGCAGTATTTT.

This clonotype occurred a few times. The gene calls are TRBV2 and TRBJ1-6, with TRBD1 matching 10 bases. Per the germline V gene, CDR1 is SNHLY and CDR2 is FYNNEI. The CDR3 loop spans 17 amino acids. Losses at the gene ends were 2 bases for V and 1 base for J; bases not matched to a gene: 2. CDR3 sequence reads: CASSEKGQGSYNSPLHF. The DNA of the CDR3 is TGTGCCAGCAGTGAAAAGGGACAGGGGTCCTATAATTCACCCCTCCACTTT. Full variable domain (missing parts from reference TRBV2 and TRBJ1-6): EPEVTQTPSHQVTQMGQEVILRCVPISNHLYFYWYRQILGQKVEFLVSFYNNEISEKSEIFDDQFSVERPDGSNFTLKIRSTKLEDSAMYFCASSEKGQGSYNSPLHFGNGTRLTVT.

This clonotype was detected only a few times. The chain recombines TRBV5-1 with TRBJ1-1; no clear D. Germline V CDR1 and CDR2: SGHRS, YFSETQ. The CDR3 contains 13 residues. V lost 3 bases to trimming and J lost 4 bases, with 10 bases between them. The CDR3 DNA sequence: TGCGCCAGCAGCTACCTTGGTGGCACTGAAGCTTTCTTT. This sequence encodes CASSYLGGTEAFF.

The gene calls are TRBV30 and TRBJ1-1, with D possibly matching TRBD1 (5 bases). Germline V lookup: CDR1 GTSNPN, CDR2 SVGIG (reference sequence). Trimming took 3 bases from V and 8 from J, leaving 13 bases between them. This CDR3 spans 12 amino acids. The CDR3 region has the DNA TGTGCCTGGAGAACTCCGGGGGGGGAAGCTTTCTTT. This translates into CAWRTPGGEAFF. Filled out from reference TRBV30 and TRBJ1-1, the complete variable domain reads SQTIHQWPATLVQPVGSPLSLECTVEGTSNPNLYWYRQAAGRGLQLLFYSVGIGQISSEVPQNLSASRPQDRQFILSSKKLLLSDSGFYLCAWRTPGGEAFFGQGTRLTVV.

The genes are TRBV5-1 and TRBJ2-7; D unresolved. The CDR3 loop spans 14 amino acids. Trimming removed 3 bases from V and 7 bases from J, with 17 bases in between. Per germline, CDR1 SGHRS and CDR2 YFSETQ. CDR3 sequence (DNA): TGCGCCAGCAGCTGTCAGCCCCATTCGTGGGAGCAGTACGTC. Translated, it gives CASSCQPHSWEQYV.

This clonotype was recorded a few times. CDR3 sequence reads: CASSRRQGGRQYV. The CDR3, as DNA: TGTGCCAGCAGCCGGAGACAGGGAGGCCGGCAGTACGTC. This chain uses TRBV6-1 with TRBJ2-7; D possibly corresponds to TRBD1 (7 bases). Trimming removed 6 bases at V and 9 bases at J, with 18 bases between. Germline CDR1 is MNHNS and CDR2 is SASEGT. This CDR3 is built from 13 residues.

The sample holds a few counts of this clonotype. This chain joins TRBV12-3 or TRBV12-4 and TRBJ1-2; TRBD1 might be the D (6 bases). The V and J ends lost 5 bases and 4 bases respectively, with 14 bases between them. The CDR3 runs 14 residues. The CDR3 loop is CASSPGEGLYGYTF. DNA of the CDR3: TGTGCCAGCAGTCCAGGGGAGGGACTCTATGGCTACACCTTC.

This chain links TRBV2 with TRBJ2-7, with D tentatively TRBD1 (7 bases). There are 14 residues in the CDR3. Germline V gives CDR1 SNHLY, CDR2 FYNNEI. Trimming left V 3 bases short and J 4 bases short, with 13 bases between. The CDR3 here is CASSETRTGYEQYF. For the CDR3, the DNA is TGTGCCAGCAGTGAGACTAGGACAGGATACGAGCAGTACTTC.

This clonotype was seen once. The V call is TRBV4-1, the J call TRBJ2-1, with TRBD1 identical over 7 bases. Germline V CDR1 and CDR2: MGHRA, YSYEKL. J lost 10 bases, V lost 2 bases, and 5 bases had no gene match. This CDR3 comprises 13 residues. The CDR3 sequence: CASSQYRGGEQFF. The CDR3 DNA follows: TGCGCCAGCAGCCAATACAGGGGTGGGGAGCAGTTCTTC.

About this clonotype itself: A read error may produce the germline difference seen at one junction end. V gene TRBV20-1 combines with J gene TRBJ1-6; D is uncertain. CDR1 and CDR2 (germline): DFQATT, SNEGSKA (reference sequence). The CDR3 consists of 11 residues. The CDR3 region is CSAPDRDHHFF. The CDR3 region has the DNA TGCAGTGCCCCGGACCGAGATCACCATTTTTTT.

The V and J genes are TRBV12-3 or TRBV12-4 and TRBJ1-6; 8 bases fit TRBD1. The trim removed 2 bases at V and 6 bases at J, leaving 0 bases unmatched. The CDR3 has 14 amino acids. The CDR3: CASSLTGGNSPLHF. The CDR3 coding sequence is TGTGCCAGCAGTTTAACAGGGGGTAATTCACCCCTCCACTTT.

The sample holds many counts of this clonotype. The chain couples TRBV7-2 to TRBJ1-2; possible D gene TRBD1, 6 bases. This CDR3 comprises 16 residues. Germline loops: CDR1 SGHTA, CDR2 FQGNSA. Trimming took off 6 bases at V and 1 base at J, with 18 bases between the two ends. The chain's CDR3 is CASRPQTGGFNYGYTF. The CDR3 DNA follows: TGTGCCAGCAGGCCCCAGACAGGTGGTTTTAACTATGGCTACACCTTC. Filled out from reference TRBV7-2 and TRBJ1-2, the complete variable domain reads GAGVSQSPSNKVTEKGKDVELRCDPISGHTALYWYRQSLGQGLEFLIYFQGNSAPDKSGLPSDRFSAERTGGSVSTLTIQRTQQEDSAVYLCASRPQTGGFNYGYTFGSGTRLTVV.

Many counts were recorded for this clonotype. The chain joins TRBV29-1 to TRBJ1-5; 7 bases line up with TRBD1. The CDR3 contains 13 residues. Looked up from germline, CDR1 is SQVTM and CDR2 is ANQGSEA. V shed 4 bases and J 3 bases; nucleotides not matched to a gene: 3. CDR3 in amino acids: CSVVGTDNQPQHF. Written as DNA, the CDR3 is TGCAGCGTTGTCGGGACAGACAATCAGCCCCAGCATTTT.

This clonotype was counted only a few times. This sequence joins TRBV6-1 and TRBJ1-5; a weak D match, TRBD1 (6 bases). V gave up 6 bases and J gave up 7 bases, with 16 bases separating them. The CDR3 is 14 amino acids. Germline loops: CDR1 MNHNS, CDR2 SASEGT. The CDR3 reads CASSSYRVGQPQHF. The CDR3, as DNA: TGTGCCAGCAGCTCTTACAGGGTAGGGCAGCCCCAGCATTTT.

This clonotype was seen at least ten times. The chain has TRBV5-1 and TRBJ2-3; D is tentatively TRBD1 or TRBD2 (6 bases each). The CDR3 runs 14 residues. The germline V and J ends were trimmed by 1 base and 4 bases, with 10 bases remaining between them. Germline values: CDR1 SGHRS, CDR2 YFSETQ. The CDR3 DNA follows: TGCGCCAGCAGCTTGCGGGGGCAGGCAGATACGCAGTATTTT. Its protein product is CASSLRGQADTQYF.

This clonotype was detected only a few times. This rearrangement joins TRBV20-1 to TRBJ2-3, with D hard to call. V shed 5 bases and J shed 4 bases, with 10 bases lying between them. This CDR3 spans 12 amino acids. Germline values: CDR1 DFQATT, CDR2 SNEGSKA (reference sequence). The CDR3 DNA reads TGCAGTGCTCGGCCCCGGCCAGATACGCAGTATTTT. It encodes CSARPRPDTQYF.

There are many counts of this clonotype. The rearrangement links TRBV5-1 to TRBJ2-1, with D perhaps being TRBD1 or TRBD2 (6 bases each). Germline CDR1 reads SGHRS; CDR2 reads YFSETQ. V lost 2 bases, J lost 5 bases, and 14 bases lay in between. CDR3 length equals 15 residues. DNA for the CDR3: TGCGCCAGCAGCTTCGGGGGCAGGGGTAACAATGAGCAGTTCTTC. This translates into CASSFGGRGNNEQFF. The entire variable domain, with the rest obtained from reference TRBV5-1 and TRBJ2-1, is as follows: KAGVTQTPRYLIKTRGQQVTLSCSPISGHRSVSWYQQTPGQGLQFLFEYFSETQRNKGNFPGRFSGRQFSNSRSEMNVSTLELGDSALYLCASSFGGRGNNEQFFGPGTRLTVL.

This clonotype was detected a few times. Germline and junction disagree at one end, which may indicate a read error. J is TRBJ2-5 and V is TRBV7-9; D is possibly TRBD2 (6 bases). The CDR3 contains 11 residues. Germline V gives CDR1 SEHNR, CDR2 FQNEAQ (reference sequence). The CDR3 loop reads CASSLRDSSHF. Here the CDR3 DNA reads TGTGCCAGCAGCTTAAGGGACTCATCACACTTC.

This clonotype was observed a few times. The V call is TRBV10-3, the J call TRBJ1-1; D call uncertain. The CDR3 is 11 amino acids. V was pared by 5 bases and J by 3 bases, with 4 bases between. In germline, CDR1 is ENHRY, CDR2 SYGVKD. CDR3 sequence (DNA): TGTGCCATCAGTAGGGACACTGAAGCTTTCTTT. This codes for CAISRDTEAFF.

The chain links TRBV25-1 to TRBJ1-4; a possible D gene is TRBD1 (5 bases). The CDR3 is made up of 15 amino acids. V dropped 6 bases and J dropped 8 bases, with 19 bases sitting between them. Per the germline V gene, CDR1 is MGHDK and CDR2 is SYGVNS. CDR3 nucleotides: TGTGCCAGCAGCCAGCCGGCGGGGTGGGGGGAAAAACTGTTTTTT. This sequence encodes CASSQPAGWGEKLFF.